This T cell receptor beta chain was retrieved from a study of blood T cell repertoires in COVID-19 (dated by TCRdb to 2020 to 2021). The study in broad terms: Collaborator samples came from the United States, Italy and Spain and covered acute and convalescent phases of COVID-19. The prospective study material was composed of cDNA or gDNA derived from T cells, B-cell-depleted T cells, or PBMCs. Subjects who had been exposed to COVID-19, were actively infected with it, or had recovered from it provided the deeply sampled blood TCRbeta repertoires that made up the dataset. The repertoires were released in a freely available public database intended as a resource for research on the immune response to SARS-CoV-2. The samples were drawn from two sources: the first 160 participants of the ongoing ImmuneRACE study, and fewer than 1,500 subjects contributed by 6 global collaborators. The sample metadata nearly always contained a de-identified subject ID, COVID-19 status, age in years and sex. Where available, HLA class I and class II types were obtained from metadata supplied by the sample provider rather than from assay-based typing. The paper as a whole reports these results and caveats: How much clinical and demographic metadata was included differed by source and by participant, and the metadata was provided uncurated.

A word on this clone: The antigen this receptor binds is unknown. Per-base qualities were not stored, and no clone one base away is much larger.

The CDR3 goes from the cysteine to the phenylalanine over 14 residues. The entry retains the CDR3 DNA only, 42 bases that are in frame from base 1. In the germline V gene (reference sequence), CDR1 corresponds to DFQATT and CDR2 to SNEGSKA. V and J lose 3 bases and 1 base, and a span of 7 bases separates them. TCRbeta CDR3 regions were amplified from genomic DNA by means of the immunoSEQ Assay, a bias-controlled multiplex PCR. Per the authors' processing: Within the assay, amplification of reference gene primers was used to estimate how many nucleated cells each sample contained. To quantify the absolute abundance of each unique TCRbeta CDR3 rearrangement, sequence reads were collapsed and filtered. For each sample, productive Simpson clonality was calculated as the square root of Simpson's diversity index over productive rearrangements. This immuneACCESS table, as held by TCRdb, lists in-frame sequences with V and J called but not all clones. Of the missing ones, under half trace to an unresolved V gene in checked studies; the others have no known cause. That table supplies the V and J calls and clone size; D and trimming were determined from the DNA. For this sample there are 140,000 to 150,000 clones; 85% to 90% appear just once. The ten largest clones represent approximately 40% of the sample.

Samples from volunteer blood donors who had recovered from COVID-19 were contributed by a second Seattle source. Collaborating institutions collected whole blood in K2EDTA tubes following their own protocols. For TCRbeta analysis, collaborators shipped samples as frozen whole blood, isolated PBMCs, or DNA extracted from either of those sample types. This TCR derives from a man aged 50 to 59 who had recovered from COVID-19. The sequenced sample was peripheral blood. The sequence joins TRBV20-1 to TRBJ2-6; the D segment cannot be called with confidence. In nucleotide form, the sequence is TGCAGTGCTAGTGTCGTTTCTGGGGCCAACGTCCTGACTTTC. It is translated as CSASVVSGANVLTF.